This T cell receptor beta chain emerged from a study of spatial heterogeneity in lung cancer. This clonotype showed up just a few times. Its target is unknown. The sample's time point: sample taken at primary tumor resection. Study-wide results and limits: Intratumoral expanded alpha and beta TCR counts were found to track tumor mutation counts. Beta chains had roughly 14% coverage of tumor T cells, and alpha chains had 7% to 8%.

A unique molecular identifier was carried by every single TCR cDNA molecule. TCRdb itself ran the 5' RACE reads through MiXCR, one entry per CDR3 protein. The profile covers around 5,100 distinct CDR3 sequences, with 4.5% to 5.5% appearing a single time and 23% taken by the ten largest. Germline V gene sequence: CDR1 SGHDT, CDR2 YYEEEE. V lost 1 base, J lost 3 bases, and 8 bases stayed unmatched. This CDR3 comprises 16 residues. The J gene is TRBJ1-2, the V gene TRBV5-6; 8 bases are a match to TRBD1. Sequenced here: lung tumor tissue, sampled at surgery. The clonotype comes from a male donor with early-stage non-small cell lung cancer. The CDR3 sequence is CASSLPLTGVDYGYTF. As DNA, the CDR3 is TGTGCCAGCAGCTTGCCACTGACAGGGGTCGACTATGGCTACACCTTC. Supplemented by reference TRBV5-6 and TRBJ1-2, the full variable domain reads DAGVTQSPTHLIKTRGQQVTLRCSPKSGHDTVSWYQQALGQGPQFIFQYYEEEERQRGNFPDRFSGHQFPNYSSELNVNALLLGDSALYLCASSLPLTGVDYGYTFGSGTRLTVV.